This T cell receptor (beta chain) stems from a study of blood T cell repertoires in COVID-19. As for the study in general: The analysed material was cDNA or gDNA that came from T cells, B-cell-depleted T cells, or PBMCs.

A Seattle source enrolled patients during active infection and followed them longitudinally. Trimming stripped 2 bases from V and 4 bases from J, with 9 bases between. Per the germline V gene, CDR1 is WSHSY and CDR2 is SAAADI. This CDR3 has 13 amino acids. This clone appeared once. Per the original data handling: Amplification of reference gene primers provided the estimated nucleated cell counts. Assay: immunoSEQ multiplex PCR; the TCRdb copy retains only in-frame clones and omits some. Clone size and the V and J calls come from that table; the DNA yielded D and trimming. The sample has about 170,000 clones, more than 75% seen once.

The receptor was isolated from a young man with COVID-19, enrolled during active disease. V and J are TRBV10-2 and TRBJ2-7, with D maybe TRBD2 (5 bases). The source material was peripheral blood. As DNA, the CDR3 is TGCGCCAGCAGTGAGGGACTCGCTTACGAGCAGTACTTC. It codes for CASSEGLAYEQYF.